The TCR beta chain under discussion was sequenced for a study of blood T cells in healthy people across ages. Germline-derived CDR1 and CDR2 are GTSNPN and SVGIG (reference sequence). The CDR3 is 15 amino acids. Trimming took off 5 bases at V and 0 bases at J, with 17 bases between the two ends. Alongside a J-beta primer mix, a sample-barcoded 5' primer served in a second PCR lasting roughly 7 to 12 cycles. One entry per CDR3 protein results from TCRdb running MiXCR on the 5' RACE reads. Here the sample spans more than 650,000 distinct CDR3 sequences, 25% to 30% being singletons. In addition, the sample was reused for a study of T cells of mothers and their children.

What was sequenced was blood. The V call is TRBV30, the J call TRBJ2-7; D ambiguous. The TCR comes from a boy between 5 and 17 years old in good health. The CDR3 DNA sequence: TGTGCCTGGGCGAGATTGATCGCAAGCTCCTACGAGCAGTACTTC. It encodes CAWARLIASSYEQYF.